Listed here is a single T cell receptor (beta chain). The antigen it binds to is not known. No base quality information exists; no much larger clone differs at one position. This record belongs to a study of shared clonotypes between healthy human individuals (TCRdb year 2020). General notes on the study: A few men and a couple of women, aged 18 to 49 years, made up the cohort. Between about 0.8 and 9 billion PBMCs per donor were obtained by leukapheresis. Blood TCR repertoires of about five healthy adults were deeply sequenced to estimate repertoire size and the extent of clonotype sharing between individuals. For each donor, CD4 naive and CD4 memory were each given three plates, CD8 naive was given two plates, and CD8 memory was given one plate. Different laboratories and diverse techniques were used to prepare libraries and sequence TCR repertoires, to increase sequencing depth and limit assay-specific biases.

Healthy HIV-negative adults with no recently reported acute infections or vaccinations were included as donors. Every donor was a Caucasian adult living in Nashville, Tennessee, USA. Magnetic negative selection was used to enrich CD4+ T cells, after which naive cells were positively selected on CD45RA and the negative fraction became the memory subset. Blood was collected by leukapheresis, and PBMCs were isolated by Ficoll-Histopaque density gradient centrifugation and then cryopreserved in liquid nitrogen vapor phase. Analytical flow cytometry was used to check the purity and quantity of each magnetically sorted T cell population. Genomic DNA was isolated from each sorted fraction and quantified by UV absorbance on a Nanodrop 2000c. Using the deep immunoSEQ assay, multiplex PCR amplified TCR CDR3 regions from genomic DNA. Extracted genomic DNA from each cell subset was distributed evenly across all wells of several immunoSEQ 96-well plates, and each plate was treated as a replicate. Each replicate PCR for sorted subsets received approximately 220 ng genomic DNA, equal to roughly 29,000 T cell genomes. The purified libraries were quantified using a Qubit 3.0 fluorometer, sized with a Bioanalyzer 2100, and then quantified again using the KAPA Library Quantification kit. A separate single-read 150-cycle Illumina NextSeq 550 flow cell was used to sequence each immunoSEQ 96-well plate. Regarding the original processing steps: Because the immunoSEQ output held only junctional sequences and lacked quality scores, the filtering could not match the filtering applied to full-length reads. Sequences were annotated with PyIR, a Python wrapper for IgBLAST v1.9, using IMGT germline references to assign V/J genes and CDR3. Reads with weak V/J assignments (E-value above 1e-6), missing CDR3, stop codons, out-of-frame junctions, or ambiguous translated residues were removed. V3J clonotypes were defined as sequences sharing an identical inferred V gene, J gene, and CDR3 amino acid sequence. Percentage overlap between repertoires was computed as shared unique clonotypes divided by the size of the smaller repertoire. RTK rarefaction, the Chao1 estimator, and Recon v2.1 estimates of unobserved clonotypes were used to assess repertoire richness. Generation probabilities for all TCRbeta clonotypes obtained by the gDNA method from a handful of donors were computed using OLGA. TCRdb limited this immuneACCESS table to in-frame rearrangements with V and J called. A share of clones is missing; checked studies link under half to unresolved V genes, and the rest is unexplained. The V and J calls and the clone size are those of that table, but D and trimming were determined from the DNA. The sample table holds 700,000 or so clones, of which about two thirds were seen once. Under 2% of the sample goes to the ten largest clones.

Overall results and qualifications from the work: Naive subsets generally had larger estimated clonotype richness than memory subsets did. Pairwise subsampling led to the expectation that sequencing depth would affect the degree of clonotype sharing among donors. Incomplete sequencing was indicated by rarefaction of sorted-subset datasets, despite the large sequencing depth. Approximately 5% of naive CD4, 3% to 3.5% of naive CD8, roughly 2.4% of memory CD4, and around 0.4% of memory CD8 clonotypes were shared across several donors. Sampling was restricted to blood, and TCR repertoires in tissue are likely to differ from TCR repertoires in blood. The small number of donors limited the genetic and exposure-history diversity represented. Clonotypes shared by all four sorted-subset donors showed higher generation probabilities than non-shared clonotypes.

Taken from the germline V gene (reference sequence), the CDR1 and CDR2 loops are SEHNR and FQNEAQ. The CDR3 sequence holds 14 residues, the cysteine and phenylalanine included. The retained sequence is limited to the CDR3, 42 bases, with the frame set at the first base. From V the trimming removes 5 bases and from J it removes 1 base, while the gene matches leave 2 bases of the junction unaccounted for. The sequence was obtained from a woman aged 25 to 39 in good health. The V gene is TRBV7-9 and the J gene is TRBJ1-5; TRBD1 fits 7 bases in the junction. The sequencing sample was made of memory CD4+ T cells sorted from blood. In light of the paper, this sample's cell subset or site label describes: CD45RA-negative fraction. This receptor carries the CDR3 CASSQTGSNQPQHF. The base sequence is TGTGCCAGCAGCCAGACAGGGAGCAATCAGCCCCAGCATTTT. Beyond the CDR3, the reference TRBV7-9 and TRBJ1-5 genes provide the residues; the full variable domain reads: DTGVSQNPRHKITKRGQNVTFRCDPISEHNRLYWYRQTLGQGPEFLTYFQNEAQLEKSRLLSDRFSAERPKGSFSTLEIQRTEQGDSAMYLCASSQTGSNQPQHFGDGTRLSIL.